This section outlines one TCR beta chain sequence together with its context. Treatment noted: preoperative locoregional IRX-2 cytokine immunotherapy. This record belongs to a study of preoperative IRX-2 immunotherapy in early breast cancer. Assay used: immunoSEQ multiplex PCR; TCRdb lists only in-frame clones, some missing. This table has about 23,000 clones, about 95% appearing once. This CDR3 spans 14 amino acids. Germline assignment: CDR1 ENHRY and CDR2 SYGVKD. This TCR was recovered from a human donor with breast cancer. The V gene is TRBV10-3, the J gene TRBJ2-5; 7 bases are a match to TRBD1. The J call is in doubt because the DNA end fits TRBJ2-7 better. This specimen consisted of tumor tissue, obtained after IRX-2 immunotherapy. The CDR3 here is CAIRIGTAAYEQYF. The CDR3, as DNA: TGTGCCATCAGAATTGGGACAGCAGCCTACGAGCAGTACTTC.